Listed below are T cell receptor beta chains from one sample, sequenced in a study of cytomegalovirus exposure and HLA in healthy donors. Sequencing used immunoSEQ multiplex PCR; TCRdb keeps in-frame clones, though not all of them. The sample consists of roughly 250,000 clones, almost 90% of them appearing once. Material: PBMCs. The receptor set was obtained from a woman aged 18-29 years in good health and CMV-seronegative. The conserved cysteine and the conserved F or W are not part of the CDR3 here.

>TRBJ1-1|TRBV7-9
ASSLRDRPNTEAF
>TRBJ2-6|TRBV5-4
ASSMRQGLSSGANVLT
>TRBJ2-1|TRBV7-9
ASSLQGPAEQF
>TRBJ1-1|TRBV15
ATSRERDTEAF
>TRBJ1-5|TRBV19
ASSLYSFQPQH
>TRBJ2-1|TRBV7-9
ASSKTGLYNEQF
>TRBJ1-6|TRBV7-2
ASSFTTQGASYNSPLH
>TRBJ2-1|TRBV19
ASSHFSFNEQF
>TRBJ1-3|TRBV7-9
ASSLYQTGRNTIY
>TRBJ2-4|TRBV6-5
ASRSTGTENIQY
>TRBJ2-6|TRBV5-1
ASSLGPGSGANVLT
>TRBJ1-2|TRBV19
ASSTGQIGYT
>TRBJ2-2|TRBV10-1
ASRLQGNTGELF
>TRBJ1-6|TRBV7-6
ASSLRQGGSPLH
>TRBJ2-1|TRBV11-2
ASSLDQDEQF
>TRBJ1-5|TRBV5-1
ASSFFGTGGPQH
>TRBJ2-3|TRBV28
ASSPAPGLAGGPDTQY
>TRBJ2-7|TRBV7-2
ASSPLSGGASYEQY
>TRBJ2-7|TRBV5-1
ASSLDGLVVYEQY
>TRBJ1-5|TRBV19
ASSIGSSSENQPQH
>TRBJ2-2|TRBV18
ASSAVALDTGELF
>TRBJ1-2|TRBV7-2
ASSPLGWGGVYGYT
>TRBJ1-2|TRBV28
ASSVGQVSYGYT
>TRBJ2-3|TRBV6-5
ASSYRGGGGTDTQY
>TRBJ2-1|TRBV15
ATSRDRGDSYNEQF
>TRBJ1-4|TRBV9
ASSVGQATNEKLF
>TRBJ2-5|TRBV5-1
ASSPGLAKETQY
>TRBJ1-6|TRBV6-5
ATMKGQGNSPLH
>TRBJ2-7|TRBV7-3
ASSLKLNGGQY
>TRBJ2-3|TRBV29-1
SATDSWTDTQY
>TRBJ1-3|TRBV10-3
AITHRPSSGNTIY
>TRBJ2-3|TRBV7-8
ASSLAPGLAGTDTQY
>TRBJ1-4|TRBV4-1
ASSQRATNEKLF
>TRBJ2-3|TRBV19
ASRPYPRQGGRDTQY
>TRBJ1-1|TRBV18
ASSLTPNTEAF
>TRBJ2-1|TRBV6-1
ATTTGTHSYNEQF
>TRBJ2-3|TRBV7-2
ASSFPQGGSTDTQY
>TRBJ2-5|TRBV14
ASSQDGRGSRETQY
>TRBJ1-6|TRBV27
ASSSGQVNNSPLH
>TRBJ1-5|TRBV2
ASSGTGGYSNQPQH
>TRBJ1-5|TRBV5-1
ASRQTGEDQPQH
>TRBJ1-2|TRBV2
ASSHEVPLGYT
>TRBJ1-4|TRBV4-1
ASRQGPNRGRGEKLF
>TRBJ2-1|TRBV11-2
ASSLLGGYNEQF
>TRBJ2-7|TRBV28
ASSLSGTGSEQY
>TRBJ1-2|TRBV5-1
ASSLAKGPTGGEGYT
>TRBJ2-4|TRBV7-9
ASSLEGTPLEHQY
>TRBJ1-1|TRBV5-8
ASSPWTGDSLTIATEAF
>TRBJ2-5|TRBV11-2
ASSPGTSGGAGETQY
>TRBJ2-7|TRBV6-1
AIKVGGFPTEQY
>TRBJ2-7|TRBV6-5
ASRRDRFYEQY
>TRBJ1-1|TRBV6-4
ASRLTGGHTEAF
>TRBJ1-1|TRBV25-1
ASSEYGTGGRTEAF
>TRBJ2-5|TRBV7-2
ASSLEGRRVRETQY
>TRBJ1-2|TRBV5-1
ASSRNEGVDGYT
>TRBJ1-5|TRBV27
ASSWGPTSNQPQH
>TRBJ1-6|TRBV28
ASSLPGHGTGPNSPLH
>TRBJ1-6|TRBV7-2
ASSTLSRRPQGNRSPLH
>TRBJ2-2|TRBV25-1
ASSELSTGELF